Below, 14 T cell receptor beta chains from the same sample are listed, as sequenced in a study of blood T cell repertoires in COVID-19. Method: immunoSEQ multiplex PCR; TCRdb's copy keeps in-frame clones and lacks some. The sample contains fewer than 350,000 clones, approximately 90% of which appear only once. Material for sequencing was PBMCs or T cells enriched from blood (not recorded which). All receptors derive from a woman aged 40 to 49 with acute COVID-19.

V gene TRBV19 combines with J gene TRBJ2-5, with D possibly being TRBD2 (6 bases). This CDR3 region has 14 residues. Germline V gives CDR1 LNHDA, CDR2 SQIVND (reference sequence). The V end was cut by 6 bases, the J end by 7 bases, with 18 bases between. The CDR3 here is CASRVGASAATQYF. The CDR3 DNA is TGTGCCAGTAGAGTGGGAGCTAGCGCCGCGACCCAGTACTTC.

The genes are TRBV7-2 and TRBJ1-1; the D is unclear. The CDR3 consists of 13 residues. CDR1 and CDR2 (germline): SGHTA, FQGNSA. V was shortened by 1 base and J by 3 bases, with 6 bases between the two germline ends. The CDR3 DNA reads TGTGCCAGCAGCTTAGTTACTTACACTGAAGCTTTCTTT. Its translation is CASSLVTYTEAFF. Complete variable domain (other parts from reference TRBV7-2 and TRBJ1-1): GAGVSQSPSNKVTEKGKDVELRCDPISGHTALYWYRQSLGQGLEFLIYFQGNSAPDKSGLPSDRFSAERTGGSVSTLTIQRTQQEDSAVYLCASSLVTYTEAFFGQGTRLTVV.

This clone was detected once. This sequence joins TRBV15 and TRBJ2-7; D is uncertain. Trimming pared 0 bases from V and 2 bases from J, leaving 8 bases between. The CDR3 has 14 amino acids. CDR1 and CDR2 (germline): LNHNV, YYDKDF (reference sequence). The CDR3 nucleotides are TGTGCCACCAGCAGAGACAGATCCACCTACGAGCAGTACTTC. It codes for CATSRDRSTYEQYF.

This sequence joins TRBV9 and TRBJ1-5; D perhaps matches TRBD1 (5 bases). The germline gives CDR1 SGDLS, CDR2 YYNGEE. The V and J ends lost 4 bases and 0 bases respectively, with 8 bases between them. This CDR3 has 14 residues. CDR3: CASSLRDSNQPQHF. The CDR3 region has the DNA TGTGCCAGCAGCCTCAGGGATAGCAATCAGCCCCAGCATTTT.

The genes are TRBV3-1 (or the pseudogene TRBV3-2) and TRBJ2-1, with D perhaps TRBD2 (5 bases). Trimming shortened V by 4 bases and J by 1 base, and 11 bases separated the two germline ends. The germline V gene has CDR1 LGHDT and CDR2 YNNKEL (reference sequence). This CDR3 is 15 amino acids long. This chain's CDR3 is CASSLSGKSYNEQFF. CDR3 in DNA: TGTGCCAGCAGCCTCAGCGGAAAATCCTACAATGAGCAGTTCTTC.

This clone was seen just once. At one end the junction does not follow the germline gene, possibly because of a read error. V gene TRBV7-7 combines with J gene TRBJ2-7; 10 bases agree with TRBD2. Germline V CDR1 and CDR2: SSHAT, FNYEAQ (reference sequence). The CDR3 has 15 amino acids. DNA for the CDR3: TGTGCTAGCAGCTACCGGCTAGCGGGAGTCCACGAGCAGTACTTC. Translated: CASSYRLAGVHEQYF.

As concerns this clone: The same CDR3 arises from other DNA sequences in this sample as well. The chain joins TRBV18 to TRBJ1-5; 9 positions agree with TRBD1. The V gene's germline CDR1 is KGHSH and CDR2 LQKENI. CDR3 length: 14 amino acids. J lost 5 bases, V lost 6 bases, and 5 bases had no gene match. This CDR3 reads CASSSTGGDQPQHF. The CDR3 DNA reads as TGTGCCAGCTCCTCTACAGGGGGCGATCAGCCCCAGCATTTT. The full variable domain, in which reference TRBV18 and TRBJ1-5 provide the parts outside the CDR3, is NAGVMQNPRHLVRRRGQEARLRCSPMKGHSHVYWYRQLPEEGLKFMVYLQKENIIDESGMPKERFSAEFPKEGPSILRIQQVVRGDSAAYFCASSSTGGDQPQHFGDGTRLSIL.

The V call is TRBV7-2, the J call TRBJ1-5, with D maybe TRBD1 (5 bases). Germline CDR1 is SGHTA and CDR2 is FQGNSA. V lost 5 bases and J lost 5, with 16 bases in between. The CDR3 runs 15 residues. DNA of the CDR3: TGTGCCAGCAGCCGCCAGGGCAGCACAGATCAGCCCCAGCATTTT. The encoded protein is CASSRQGSTDQPQHF.

V usage is TRBV7-2 and J usage is TRBJ1-5, with D possibly being TRBD1 (6 bases). This CDR3 has 15 amino acids. Trimming shortened V by 5 bases and J by 4 bases, and 15 bases separated the two germline ends. Germline values: CDR1 SGHTA, CDR2 FQGNSA. CDR3 loop: CASSPRGQGNQPQHF. CDR3 bases: TGTGCCAGCAGCCCCCGAGGTCAGGGGAATCAGCCCCAGCATTTT. Looking up the rest from reference TRBV7-2 and TRBJ1-5 gives the full variable domain: GAGVSQSPSNKVTEKGKDVELRCDPISGHTALYWYRQSLGQGLEFLIYFQGNSAPDKSGLPSDRFSAERTGGSVSTLTIQRTQQEDSAVYLCASSPRGQGNQPQHFGDGTRLSIL.

This chain connects TRBV10-3 to TRBJ1-1; D not resolved. Germline CDR1 reads ENHRY; CDR2 reads SYGVKD. The CDR3 is made up of 11 amino acids. DNA of the CDR3: TGTGTCAGTTCTGGAGGCACTGAAGCTTTCTTT. Its protein product is CVSSGGTEAFF.

This clone was observed once. The chain uses TRBV24-1 and TRBJ2-2, with 9 bases aligning to TRBD2. Germline loops: CDR1 KGHDR, CDR2 SFDVKD. The length of the CDR3 is 16 residues. With V trimmed by 3 bases and J by 3 bases, 4 bases remained unmatched. The CDR3 reads CATSDPWTSDTGELFF. The CDR3 DNA sequence: TGTGCCACCAGTGATCCTTGGACTAGCGACACCGGGGAGCTGTTTTTT.

This clone was seen a single time. The chain joins TRBV5-1 to TRBJ1-6, with 7 positions matching TRBD1. This CDR3 region has 14 residues. V was clipped by 0 bases and J by 7 bases; unmatched bases: 1. Germline CDR1 SGHRS, CDR2 YFSETQ. The CDR3 DNA sequence: TGCGCCAGCAGCTTGGAGACAGGGAATTCACCCCTCCACTTT. Its translation is CASSLETGNSPLHF.

J is TRBJ2-2 and V is TRBV10-3; 8 bases are a match to TRBD2. CDR1 is ENHRY, CDR2 SYGVKD, per germline. CDR3 length equals 14 residues. V lost 8 bases and J lost 2; bases outside the gene matches: 4. The CDR3 DNA follows: TGTGCCATCGCGGGAGGCCTAAACACCGGGGAGCTGTTTTTT. This gives the protein CAIAGGLNTGELFF.

The chain recombines TRBV28 with TRBJ2-5; weak D call: TRBD1 (6 bases). CDR1 is MDHEN, CDR2 SYDVKM, per germline. V was trimmed by 2 bases and J by 4 bases, leaving 20 bases between them. The CDR3 extends over 17 amino acids. The CDR3 protein is CASSLPRKTGQGETQYF. For the CDR3, the DNA is TGTGCCAGCAGTTTACCCAGAAAGACAGGCCAAGGAGAGACCCAGTACTTC.